This TCR beta chain is from a study of cytomegalovirus exposure and HLA in healthy donors. The PCR employed 60 Vbeta primers together with 13 Jbeta primers. Assay: immunoSEQ multiplex PCR; the TCRdb copy retains only in-frame clones and omits some. The data show 70,000 to 95,000 clones, 80% seen once. Regarding this clone: Its target is unknown.

Study-wide results and caveats: Judged likely to be a sequencing artifact was a cluster of highly shared sequence variants. A missense variant in DCLRE1C was later tied to TCR beta V- and J-gene trimming. Using a false discovery rate of 0.05, a later analysis showed that about 16,000 TCR beta sequences were associated with HLA alleles.

Germline V gives CDR1 MNHEY, CDR2 SMNVEV (reference sequence). CDR3 length: 14 residues. Trimming removed 6 bases at V and 3 bases at J, with 14 bases between. The material sequenced was PBMCs. This TCR was sampled from a man aged 18 to 29 in good health and CMV-seronegative. The chain recombines TRBV27 with TRBJ1-2, with D possibly being TRBD1 (6 bases). CDR3 in amino acids: CASSVDRSYYGYTF. The CDR3 bases are TGTGCCAGCAGCGTGGACAGAAGTTACTATGGCTACACCTTC.